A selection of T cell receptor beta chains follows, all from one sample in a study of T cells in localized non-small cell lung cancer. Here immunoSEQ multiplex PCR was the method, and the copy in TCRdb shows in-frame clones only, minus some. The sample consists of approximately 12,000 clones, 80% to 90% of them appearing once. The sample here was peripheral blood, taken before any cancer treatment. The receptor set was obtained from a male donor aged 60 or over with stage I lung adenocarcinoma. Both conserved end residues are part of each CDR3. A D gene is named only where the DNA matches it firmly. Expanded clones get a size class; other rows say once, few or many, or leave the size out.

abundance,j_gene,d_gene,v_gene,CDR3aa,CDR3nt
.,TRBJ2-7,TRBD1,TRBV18,CASSPVSGTGGSYEQYF,TGTGCCAGCTCACCGGTCTCGGGGACAGGGGGGTCCTACGAGCAGTACTTC
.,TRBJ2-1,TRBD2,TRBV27,CASTQTSGTRQFF,TGTGCCAGCACCCAGACTAGCGGGACGCGGCAGTTCTTC
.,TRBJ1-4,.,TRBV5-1,CASSLAPAGATNEKLFF,TGCGCCAGCAGCTTGGCCCCTGCGGGGGCGACTAATGAAAAACTGTTTTTT
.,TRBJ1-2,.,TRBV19,CASSIGRNYGYTF,TGTGCCAGTAGTATTGGTAGAAACTATGGCTACACCTTC
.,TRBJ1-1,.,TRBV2,CASRRQMNTEAFF,TGTGCCAGCCGGAGACAGATGAACACTGAAGCTTTCTTT
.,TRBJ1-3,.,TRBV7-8,CASSLARGNTIYF,TGTGCCAGCAGCCTTGCCAGGGGAAACACCATATATTTT
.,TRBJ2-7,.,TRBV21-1,CASSKAGTGDEQYF,TGTGCCAGCAGCAAAGCGGGGACAGGGGACGAGCAGTACTTC
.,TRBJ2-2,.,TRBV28,CASLRGAGTGELFF,TGTGCCAGCCTCCGTGGGGCGGGCACCGGGGAGCTGTTTTTT
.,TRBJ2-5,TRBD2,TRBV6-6,CASSLGLAVRETQYF,TGTGCCAGCAGCCTGGGACTAGCGGTCCGGGAGACCCAGTACTTC
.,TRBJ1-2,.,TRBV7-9,CASSLGGLSGGPDYGYTF,TGTGCCAGCAGCTTAGGTGGTCTTAGCGGGGGGCCCGACTATGGCTACACCTTC
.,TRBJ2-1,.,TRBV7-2,CASSSPSGARSSYNEQFF,TGTGCCAGCAGCTCACCATCGGGGGCCCGGAGCTCCTACAATGAGCAGTTCTTC
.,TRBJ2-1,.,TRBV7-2,CASSLGTPLGEQFF,TGTGCCAGCAGCTTAGGGACGCCCCTTGGTGAGCAGTTCTTC
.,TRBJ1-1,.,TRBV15,CATSKTRSREGSTEAFF,TGTGCCACCAGCAAGACCAGATCACGGGAGGGGAGCACTGAAGCTTTCTTT
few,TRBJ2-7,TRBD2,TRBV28,CASSLSLLAVAVEQYF,TGTGCCAGCAGTTTATCTCTACTAGCGGTGGCAGTCGAGCAGTACTTC
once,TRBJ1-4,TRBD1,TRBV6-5,CASSYDRGGNEKLFF,TGTGCCAGCAGCTATGACAGGGGAGGGAATGAAAAACTGTTTTTT
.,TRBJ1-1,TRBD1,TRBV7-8,CASSLPRFKTGDLTSTEAFF,TGTGCCAGCAGCTTACCCCGTTTTAAGACAGGGGACCTCACGAGCACTGAAGCTTTCTTT
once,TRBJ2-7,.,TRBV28,CASSPKTLSYEQYF,TGTGCCAGCAGTCCCAAGACACTCTCCTACGAGCAGTACTTC
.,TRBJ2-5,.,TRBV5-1,CASSKRDQETQYF,TGCGCCAGCAGCAAGCGGGACCAAGAGACCCAGTACTTC
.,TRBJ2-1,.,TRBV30,CAWSKQGNEQFF,TGTGCCTGGAGTAAACAGGGCAATGAGCAGTTCTTC
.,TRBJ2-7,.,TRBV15,CATSRDRYEQYF,TGTGCCACCAGCAGAGACCGCTACGAGCAGTACTTC
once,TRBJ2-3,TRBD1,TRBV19,CASSTGGQLNTDTQYF,TGTGCCAGTAGTACAGGGGGACAGTTAAACACAGATACGCAGTATTTT
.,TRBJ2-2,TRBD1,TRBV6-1,CASTRTGPTGELFF,TGTGCCAGCACCCGGACAGGGCCCACCGGGGAGCTGTTTTTT
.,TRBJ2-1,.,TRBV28,CASSLDPDMGNEQFF,TGTGCCAGCAGTTTAGACCCAGACATGGGGAATGAGCAGTTCTTC
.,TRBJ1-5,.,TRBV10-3,CAISDSEGQPQHF,TGTGCCATCAGTGACTCTGAGGGCCAGCCCCAGCATTTT
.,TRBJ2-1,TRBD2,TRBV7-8,CASSGDFSGRAYNEQFF,TGTGCCAGCAGCGGGGACTTTAGCGGGAGGGCCTACAATGAGCAGTTCTTC
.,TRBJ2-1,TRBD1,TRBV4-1,CASSQDEGANSYNEQFF,TGCGCCAGCAGCCAAGATGAGGGGGCGAACTCCTACAATGAGCAGTTCTTC
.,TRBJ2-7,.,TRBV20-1,CSARDYYEQYF,TGCAGTGCTAGAGATTACTACGAGCAGTACTTC
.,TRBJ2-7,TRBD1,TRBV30,CAWGQGYEQYF,TGTGCCTGGGGACAGGGCTACGAGCAGTACTTC
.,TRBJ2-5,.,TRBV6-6,CASSYSGRGSEETQYF,TGTGCCAGCAGTTACAGTGGTCGGGGGTCCGAAGAGACCCAGTACTTC
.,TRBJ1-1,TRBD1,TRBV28,CASSEGAREAFF,TGTGCCAGCAGCGAGGGGGCGCGGGAAGCTTTCTTT
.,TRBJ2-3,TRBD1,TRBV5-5,CASSPGQGPGTDTQYF,TGTGCCAGCAGCCCCGGACAGGGGCCGGGCACAGATACGCAGTATTTT
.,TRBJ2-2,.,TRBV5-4,CASSSETAPDTGELFF,TGTGCCAGCAGCTCGGAGACGGCCCCCGACACCGGGGAGCTGTTTTTT
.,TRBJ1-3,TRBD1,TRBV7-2,CASSPGTVGNTIYF,TGTGCCAGCAGCCCCGGGACAGTTGGAAACACCATATATTTT
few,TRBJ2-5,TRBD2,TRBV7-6,CASSLGGGRETQYF,TGTGCCAGCAGCTTAGGGGGCGGGAGAGAGACCCAGTACTTC
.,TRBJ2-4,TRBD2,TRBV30,CAWSTTGTNLYF,TGTGCCTGGAGTACCACCGGGACTAATCTGTACTTC
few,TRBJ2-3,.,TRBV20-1,CSARRTGPQYF,TGCAGTGCTAGGAGAACAGGGCCGCAGTATTTT
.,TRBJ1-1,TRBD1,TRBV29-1,CSVIRGTGGTEAFF,TGCAGCGTTATTAGGGGGACAGGGGGCACTGAAGCTTTCTTT
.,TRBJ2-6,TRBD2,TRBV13,CASSFRLAGAGANVLTF,TGTGCCAGCAGCTTTCGACTAGCGGGAGCTGGGGCCAACGTCCTGACTTTC
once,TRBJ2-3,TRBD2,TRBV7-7,CASSLLAGGGTDTQYF,TGTGCTAGCAGCTTGCTAGCGGGAGGAGGGACAGATACGCAGTATTTT
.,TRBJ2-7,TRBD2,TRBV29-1,CSVEVGASGYEQYF,TGCAGCGTTGAAGTGGGGGCTAGCGGGTACGAGCAGTACTTC
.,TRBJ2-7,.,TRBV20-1,CSGTESYEQYF,TGCAGTGGGACAGAGAGCTACGAGCAGTACTTC
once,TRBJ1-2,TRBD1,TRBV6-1,CASSPTGDYGYTF,TGTGCCAGCAGTCCGACAGGGGACTATGGCTACACCTTC
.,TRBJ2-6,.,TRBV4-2,CASSQGLSGANVLTF,TGTGCCAGCAGCCAGGGACTCTCTGGGGCCAACGTCCTGACTTTC
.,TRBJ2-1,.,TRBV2,CASSLGGATLSYNEQFF,TGTGCCAGCAGCCTCGGGGGCGCGACACTTTCCTACAATGAGCAGTTCTTC
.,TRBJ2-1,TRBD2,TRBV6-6,CASRQGTSGRALFF,TGTGCCAGCCGCCAGGGGACTAGCGGGAGGGCTCTGTTCTTC
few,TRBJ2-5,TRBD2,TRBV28,CASSLSASGTSQGTQYF,TGTGCCAGCAGTTTATCGGCTAGCGGGACTAGTCAGGGGACCCAGTACTTC
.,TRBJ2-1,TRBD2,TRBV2,CASSEIGLVGTSEQFF,TGTGCCAGCAGTGAAATTGGACTAGTGGGTACATCGGAGCAGTTCTTC
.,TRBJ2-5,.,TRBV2,CASSGLRQYAETQYF,TGTGCCAGCAGTGGTTTACGACAGTACGCAGAGACCCAGTACTTC
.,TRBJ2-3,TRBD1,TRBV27,CASFETGVGTDTQYF,TGTGCCAGTTTTGAAACAGGGGTAGGCACAGATACGCAGTATTTT
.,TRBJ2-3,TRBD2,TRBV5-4,CASSISGGTDTQYF,TGTGCCAGCAGCATTAGCGGGGGCACAGATACGCAGTATTTT